This TCR beta chain was identified in a study of T cell repertoires in cytomegalovirus infection. Study information: Public TCR beta signatures provided an indication of both CMV infection and a matching HLA type. General study findings and limits: HLA-C-restricted, CMV-specific TCR beta clonotypes were dominant ex vivo.

This clonotype was seen only a few times. No antigen is known for it. TCRdb re-analysed the reads in MiXCR, keeping a single row per CDR3 protein. The table has 270,000 or so distinct CDR3 sequences, about 17% seen once. The CDR3 contains 13 residues. The germline CDR1 and CDR2 sequences are MGHRA and YSYEKL. V lost 4 bases, J lost 3 bases, and 9 bases lay in between. This sequence was found in a human donor in good health (CMV status not recorded). Some clones in this sample may be carry-over from other donors' samples. The sequencing sample was made of CD8+ T cells from PBMCs. This chain joins TRBV4-1 and TRBJ1-1; perhaps TRBD1 as D (6 bases). CDR3 amino acids: CASSPNRDTEAFF. In DNA form, the CDR3 reads TGCGCCAGCAGCCCGAACAGGGACACTGAAGCTTTCTTT.